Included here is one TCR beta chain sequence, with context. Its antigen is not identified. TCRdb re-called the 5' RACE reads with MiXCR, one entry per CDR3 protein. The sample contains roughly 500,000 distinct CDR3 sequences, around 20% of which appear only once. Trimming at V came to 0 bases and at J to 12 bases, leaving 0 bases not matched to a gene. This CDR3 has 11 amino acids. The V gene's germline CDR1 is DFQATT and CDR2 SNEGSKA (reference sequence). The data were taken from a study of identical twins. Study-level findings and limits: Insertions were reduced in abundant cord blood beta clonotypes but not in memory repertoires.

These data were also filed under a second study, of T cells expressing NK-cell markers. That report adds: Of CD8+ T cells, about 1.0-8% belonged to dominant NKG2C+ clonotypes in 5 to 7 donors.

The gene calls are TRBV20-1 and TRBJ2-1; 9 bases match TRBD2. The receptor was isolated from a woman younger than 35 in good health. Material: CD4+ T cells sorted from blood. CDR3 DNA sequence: TGCAGTGCTAGAGAAGCGGGGGGGCAGTTCTTC. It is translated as CSAREAGGQFF.